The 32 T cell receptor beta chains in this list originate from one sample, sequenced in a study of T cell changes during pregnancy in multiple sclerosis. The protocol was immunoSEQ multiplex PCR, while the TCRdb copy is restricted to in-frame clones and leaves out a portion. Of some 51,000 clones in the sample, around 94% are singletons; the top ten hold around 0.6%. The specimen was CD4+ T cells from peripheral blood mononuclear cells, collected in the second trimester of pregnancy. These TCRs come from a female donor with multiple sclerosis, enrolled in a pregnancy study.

The CDR3 DNA is TGTGCCAGCAGCTCACGCAGGGTTGAGAGCAATCAGCCCCAGCATTTT. Amino acids: CASSSRRVESNQPQHF. The chain is built from TRBV5-5 and TRBJ1-5; D perhaps matches TRBD1 (5 bases). The V gene lost 3 bases and the J gene lost 1 base, with 14 bases spanning the gap. The germline CDR1 and CDR2 sequences are SGHKS and YYEKEE (reference sequence). This CDR3 has 16 residues.

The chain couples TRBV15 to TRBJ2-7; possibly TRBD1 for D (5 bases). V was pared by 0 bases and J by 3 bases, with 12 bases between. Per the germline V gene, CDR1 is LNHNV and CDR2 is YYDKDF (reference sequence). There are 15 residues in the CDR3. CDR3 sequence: CATSREVDTIYEQYF. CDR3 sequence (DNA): TGTGCCACCAGCAGAGAGGTGGACACCATCTACGAGCAGTACTTC.

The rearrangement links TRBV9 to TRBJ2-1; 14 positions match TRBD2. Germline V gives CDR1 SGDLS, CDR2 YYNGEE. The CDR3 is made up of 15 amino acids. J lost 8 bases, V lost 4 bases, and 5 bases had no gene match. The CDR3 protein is CASSLTSGGADEQFF. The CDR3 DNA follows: TGTGCCAGCAGCTTGACTAGCGGGGGGGCCGATGAGCAGTTCTTC.

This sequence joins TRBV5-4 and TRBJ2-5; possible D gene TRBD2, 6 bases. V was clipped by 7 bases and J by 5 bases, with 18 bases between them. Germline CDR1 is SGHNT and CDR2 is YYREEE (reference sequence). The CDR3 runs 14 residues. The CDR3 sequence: CASRSETSRETQYF. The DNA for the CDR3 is TGTGCCAGCCGATCTGAGACTAGTCGCGAGACCCAGTACTTC.

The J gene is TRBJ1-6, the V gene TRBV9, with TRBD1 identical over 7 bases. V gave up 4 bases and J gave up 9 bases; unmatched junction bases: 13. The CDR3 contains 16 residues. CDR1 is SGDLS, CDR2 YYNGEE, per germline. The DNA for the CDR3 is TGTGCCAGCAGCCCGAGAGGACAGGCGGCGATTTCACCCCTCCACTTT. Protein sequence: CASSPRGQAAISPLHF.

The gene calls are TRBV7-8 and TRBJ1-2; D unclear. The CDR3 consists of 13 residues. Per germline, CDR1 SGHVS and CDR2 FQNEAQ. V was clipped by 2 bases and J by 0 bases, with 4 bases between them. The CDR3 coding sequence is TGTGCCAGCAGCTTAACAGCTAACTATGGCTACACCTTC. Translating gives CASSLTANYGYTF.

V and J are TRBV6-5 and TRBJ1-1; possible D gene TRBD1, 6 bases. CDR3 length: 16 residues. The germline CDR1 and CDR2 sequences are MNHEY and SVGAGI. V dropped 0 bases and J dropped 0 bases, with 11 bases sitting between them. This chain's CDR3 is CASSYSGGRVNTEAFF. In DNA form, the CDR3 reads TGTGCCAGCAGTTACTCAGGGGGGAGGGTGAACACTGAAGCTTTCTTT.

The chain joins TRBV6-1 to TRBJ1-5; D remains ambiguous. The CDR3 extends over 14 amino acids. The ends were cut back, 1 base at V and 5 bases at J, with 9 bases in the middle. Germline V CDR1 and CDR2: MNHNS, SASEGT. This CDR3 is CASSEVGGYQPQHF. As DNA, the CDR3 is TGTGCCAGCAGTGAAGTTGGCGGGTATCAGCCCCAGCATTTT.

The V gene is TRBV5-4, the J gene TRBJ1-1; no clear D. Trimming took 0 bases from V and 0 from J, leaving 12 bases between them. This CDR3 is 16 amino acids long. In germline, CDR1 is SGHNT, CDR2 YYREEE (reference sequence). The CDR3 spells CASSLAYRGMNTEAFF. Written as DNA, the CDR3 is TGTGCCAGCAGCTTGGCCTATCGGGGTATGAACACTGAAGCTTTCTTT.

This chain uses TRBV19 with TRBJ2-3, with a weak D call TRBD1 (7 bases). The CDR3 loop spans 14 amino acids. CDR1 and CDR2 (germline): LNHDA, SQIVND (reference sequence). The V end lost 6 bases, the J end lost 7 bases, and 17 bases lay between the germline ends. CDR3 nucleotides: TGTGCCAGTAGGCGCCAGGGGGACTCAAATACGCAGTATTTT. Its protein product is CASRRQGDSNTQYF.

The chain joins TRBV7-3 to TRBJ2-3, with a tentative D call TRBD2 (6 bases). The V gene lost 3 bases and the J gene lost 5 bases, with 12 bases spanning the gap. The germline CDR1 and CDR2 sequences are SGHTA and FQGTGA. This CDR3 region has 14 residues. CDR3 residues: CASSFGGEKDTQYF. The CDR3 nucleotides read TGTGCCAGCAGCTTCGGAGGGGAAAAAGATACGCAGTATTTT.

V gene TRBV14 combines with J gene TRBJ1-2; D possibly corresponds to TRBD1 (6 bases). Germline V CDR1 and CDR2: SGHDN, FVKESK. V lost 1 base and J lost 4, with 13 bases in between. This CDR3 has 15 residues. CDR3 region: CASSQGLGGLYGYTF. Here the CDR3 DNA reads TGTGCCAGCAGCCAAGGCCTCGGGGGGCTCTATGGCTACACCTTC.

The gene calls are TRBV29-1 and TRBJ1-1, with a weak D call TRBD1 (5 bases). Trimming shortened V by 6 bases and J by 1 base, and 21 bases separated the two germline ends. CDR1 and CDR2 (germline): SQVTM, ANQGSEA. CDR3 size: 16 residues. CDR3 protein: CSVPTGRGRSNTEAFF. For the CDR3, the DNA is TGCAGCGTACCCACGGGGAGGGGACGGTCGAACACTGAAGCTTTCTTT.

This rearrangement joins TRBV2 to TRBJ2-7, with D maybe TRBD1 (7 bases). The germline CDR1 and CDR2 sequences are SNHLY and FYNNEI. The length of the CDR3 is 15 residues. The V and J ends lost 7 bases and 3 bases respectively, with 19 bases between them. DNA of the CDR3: TGTGCCAGCACCCTAGGCGCAGGGGGGTACTACGAGCAGTACTTC. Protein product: CASTLGAGGYYEQYF.

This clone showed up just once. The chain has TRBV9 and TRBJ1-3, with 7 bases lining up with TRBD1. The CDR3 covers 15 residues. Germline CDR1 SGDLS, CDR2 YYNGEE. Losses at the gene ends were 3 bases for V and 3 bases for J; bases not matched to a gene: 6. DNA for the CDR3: TGTGCCAGCAGCGCCCCACAGGGGATTGGAAACACCATATATTTT. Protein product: CASSAPQGIGNTIYF.

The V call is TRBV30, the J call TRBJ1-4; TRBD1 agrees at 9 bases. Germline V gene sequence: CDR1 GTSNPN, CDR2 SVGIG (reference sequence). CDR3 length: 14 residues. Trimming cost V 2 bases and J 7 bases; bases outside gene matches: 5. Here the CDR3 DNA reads TGTGCCTGGAGTCCACAGGGGGCAGGTGAAAAACTGTTTTTT. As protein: CAWSPQGAGEKLFF.

The CDR3 DNA reads as TGTGCCAGCAGTTTATCGGGCAGGGATCGGGAAAAACTGTTTTTT. Its translation: CASSLSGRDREKLFF. The V gene is TRBV27, the J gene TRBJ1-4; TRBD1 is a possible D gene (5 bases). V lost 0 bases and J lost 8, with 13 bases in between. The CDR3 extends over 15 amino acids. Germline assignment: CDR1 MNHEY and CDR2 SMNVEV (reference sequence).

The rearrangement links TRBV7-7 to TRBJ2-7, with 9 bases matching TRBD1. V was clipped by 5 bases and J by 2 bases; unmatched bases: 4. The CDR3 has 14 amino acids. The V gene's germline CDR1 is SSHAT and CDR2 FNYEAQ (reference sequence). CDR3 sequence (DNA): TGTGCCAGCAGCCCCGGGACAGGGACCTACGAGCAGTACTTC. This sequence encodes CASSPGTGTYEQYF.

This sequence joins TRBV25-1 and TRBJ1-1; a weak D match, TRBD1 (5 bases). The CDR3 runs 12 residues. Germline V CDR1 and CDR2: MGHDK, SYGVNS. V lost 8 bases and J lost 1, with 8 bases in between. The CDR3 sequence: CASRGGNTEAFF. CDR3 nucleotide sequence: TGTGCCAGCCGCGGGGGGAACACTGAAGCTTTCTTT.

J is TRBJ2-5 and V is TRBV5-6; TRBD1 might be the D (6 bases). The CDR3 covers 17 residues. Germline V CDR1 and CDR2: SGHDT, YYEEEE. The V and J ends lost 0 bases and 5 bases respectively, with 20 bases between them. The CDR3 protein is CASSLASWGRGSETQYF. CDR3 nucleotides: TGTGCCAGCAGCTTGGCGTCCTGGGGCAGGGGTTCGGAGACCCAGTACTTC.

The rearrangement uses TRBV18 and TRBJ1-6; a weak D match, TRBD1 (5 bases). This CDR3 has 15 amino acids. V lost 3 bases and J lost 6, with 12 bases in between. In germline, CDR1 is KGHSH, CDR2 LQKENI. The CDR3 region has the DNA TGTGCCAGCTCACCGTCCAGGGTGGGTAATTCACCCCTCCACTTT. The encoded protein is CASSPSRVGNSPLHF.

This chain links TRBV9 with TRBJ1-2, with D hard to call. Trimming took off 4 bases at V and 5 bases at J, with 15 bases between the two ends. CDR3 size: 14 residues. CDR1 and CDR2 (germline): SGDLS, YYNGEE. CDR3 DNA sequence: TGTGCCAGCAGCTCGGCTCCCCGAGGGTATGGCTACACCTTC. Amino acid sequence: CASSSAPRGYGYTF.

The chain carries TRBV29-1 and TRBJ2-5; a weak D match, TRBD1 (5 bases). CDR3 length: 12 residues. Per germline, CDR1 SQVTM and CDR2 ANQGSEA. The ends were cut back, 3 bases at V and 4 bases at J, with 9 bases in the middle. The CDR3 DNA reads TGCAGCGTTGAGCCGCAGGGAGAGACCCAGTACTTC. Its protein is CSVEPQGETQYF.

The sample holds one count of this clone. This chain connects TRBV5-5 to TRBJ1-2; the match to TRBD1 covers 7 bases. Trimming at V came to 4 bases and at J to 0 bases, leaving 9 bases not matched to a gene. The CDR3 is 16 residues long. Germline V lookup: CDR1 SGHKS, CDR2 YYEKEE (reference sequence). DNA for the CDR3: TGTGCCAGCAGCGCGAGGGACAGTAAGACTAACTATGGCTACACCTTC. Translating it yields CASSARDSKTNYGYTF.

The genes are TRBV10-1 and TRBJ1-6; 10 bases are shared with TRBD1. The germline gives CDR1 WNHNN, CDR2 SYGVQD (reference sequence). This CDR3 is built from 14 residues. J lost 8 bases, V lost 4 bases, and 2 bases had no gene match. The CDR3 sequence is CASSGTGGDSPLHF. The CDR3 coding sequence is TGCGCCAGCAGTGGGACAGGGGGTGATTCACCCCTCCACTTT.

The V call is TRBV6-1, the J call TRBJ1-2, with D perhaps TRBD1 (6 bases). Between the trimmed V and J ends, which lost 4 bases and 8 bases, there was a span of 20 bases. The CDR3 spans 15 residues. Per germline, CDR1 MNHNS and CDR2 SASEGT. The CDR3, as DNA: TGTGCCAGCAGTGGGCTTGGGGGCCAGGGACGAGGCTACACCTTC. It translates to CASSGLGGQGRGYTF.

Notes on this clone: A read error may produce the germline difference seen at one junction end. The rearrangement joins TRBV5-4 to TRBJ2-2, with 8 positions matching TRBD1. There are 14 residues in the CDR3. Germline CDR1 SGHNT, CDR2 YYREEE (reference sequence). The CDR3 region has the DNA TGTGCCAGCAGCTGGACAGGGAACCCCGGGGAGCTGTTTTTT. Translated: CASSWTGNPGELFF.

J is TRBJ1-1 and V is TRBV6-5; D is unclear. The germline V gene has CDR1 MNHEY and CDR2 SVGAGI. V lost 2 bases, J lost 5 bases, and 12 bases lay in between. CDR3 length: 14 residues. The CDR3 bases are TGTGCCAGCAGTTACGCGGATTCGATAACTGAAGCTTTCTTT. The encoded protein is CASSYADSITEAFF.

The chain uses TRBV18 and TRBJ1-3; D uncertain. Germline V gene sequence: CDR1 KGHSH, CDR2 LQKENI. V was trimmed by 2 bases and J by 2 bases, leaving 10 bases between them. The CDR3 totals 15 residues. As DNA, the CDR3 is TGTGCCAGCTCACCAATAGCGGGAGCTGGAAACACCATATATTTT. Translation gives CASSPIAGAGNTIYF.

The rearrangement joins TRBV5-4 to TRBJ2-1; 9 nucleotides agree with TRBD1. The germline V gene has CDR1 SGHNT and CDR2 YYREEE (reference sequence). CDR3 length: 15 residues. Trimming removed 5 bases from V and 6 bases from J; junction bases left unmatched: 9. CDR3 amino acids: CASSRRDRVVNEQFF. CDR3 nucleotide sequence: TGTGCCAGCAGTAGGCGGGACAGGGTCGTCAATGAGCAGTTCTTC.

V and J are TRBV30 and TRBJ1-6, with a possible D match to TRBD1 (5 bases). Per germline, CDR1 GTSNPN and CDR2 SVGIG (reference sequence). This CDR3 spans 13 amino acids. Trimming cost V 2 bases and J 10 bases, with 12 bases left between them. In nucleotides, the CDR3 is TGTGCCTGGAGTTCGGGGGAGAGATCACCCCTCCACTTT. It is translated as CAWSSGERSPLHF.

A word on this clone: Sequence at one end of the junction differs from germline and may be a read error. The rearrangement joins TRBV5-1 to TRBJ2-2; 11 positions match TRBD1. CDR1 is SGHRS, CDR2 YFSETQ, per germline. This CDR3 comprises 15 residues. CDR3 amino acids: CASRLGQGDTGELFF. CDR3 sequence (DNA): TGCGCCAGCAGGTTGGGACAGGGGGACACCGGGGAGCTGTTTTTT.